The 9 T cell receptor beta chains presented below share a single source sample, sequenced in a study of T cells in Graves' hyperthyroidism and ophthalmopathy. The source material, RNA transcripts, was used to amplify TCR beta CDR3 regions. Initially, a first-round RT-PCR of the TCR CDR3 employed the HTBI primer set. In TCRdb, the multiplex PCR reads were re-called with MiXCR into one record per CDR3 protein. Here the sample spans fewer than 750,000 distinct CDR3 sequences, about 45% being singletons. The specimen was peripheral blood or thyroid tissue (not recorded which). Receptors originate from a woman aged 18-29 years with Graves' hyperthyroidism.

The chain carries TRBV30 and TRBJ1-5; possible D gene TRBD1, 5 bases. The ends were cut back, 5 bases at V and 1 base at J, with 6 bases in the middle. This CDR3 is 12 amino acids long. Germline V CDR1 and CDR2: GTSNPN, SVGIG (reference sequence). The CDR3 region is CAWGGSNQPQHF. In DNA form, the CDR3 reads TGTGCCTGGGGGGGGAGCAATCAGCCCCAGCATTTT.

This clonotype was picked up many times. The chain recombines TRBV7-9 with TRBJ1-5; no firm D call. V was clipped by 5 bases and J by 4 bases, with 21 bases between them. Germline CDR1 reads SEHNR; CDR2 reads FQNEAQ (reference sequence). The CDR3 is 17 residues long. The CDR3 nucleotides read TGTGCCAGCAGCCGGGCCGGGCAGGAAAGTAGTAATCAGCCCCAGCATTTT. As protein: CASSRAGQESSNQPQHF.

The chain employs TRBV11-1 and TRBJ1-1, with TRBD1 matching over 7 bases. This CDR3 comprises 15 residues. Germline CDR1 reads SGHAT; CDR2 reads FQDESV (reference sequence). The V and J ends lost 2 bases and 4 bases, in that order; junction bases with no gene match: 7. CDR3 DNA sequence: TGTGCCAGCAGCTTACCGTTCAGGGGGACCACTGAAGCTTTCTTT. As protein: CASSLPFRGTTEAFF.

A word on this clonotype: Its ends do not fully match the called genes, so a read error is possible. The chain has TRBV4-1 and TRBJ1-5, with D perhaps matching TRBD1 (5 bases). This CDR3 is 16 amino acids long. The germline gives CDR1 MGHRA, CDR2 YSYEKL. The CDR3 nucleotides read TGCGCCAGCAGCCAAGCGCCGGGACGCAGCAATCAGCCCCGGCATTTT. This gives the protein CASSQAPGRSNQPRHF.

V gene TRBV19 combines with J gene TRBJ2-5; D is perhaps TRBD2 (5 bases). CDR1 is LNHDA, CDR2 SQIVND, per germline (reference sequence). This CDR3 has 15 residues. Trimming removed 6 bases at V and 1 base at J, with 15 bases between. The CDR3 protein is CASRACGPSQETQYF. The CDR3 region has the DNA TGTGCCAGTAGGGCTTGCGGGCCCTCCCAAGAGACCCAGTACTTC.

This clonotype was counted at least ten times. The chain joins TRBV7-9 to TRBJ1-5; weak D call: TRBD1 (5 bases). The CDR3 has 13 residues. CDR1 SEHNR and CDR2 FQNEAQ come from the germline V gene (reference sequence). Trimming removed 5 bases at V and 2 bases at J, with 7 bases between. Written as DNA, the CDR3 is TGTGCCAGCAGCGGCAGGGGCAATCAGCCCCAGCATTTT. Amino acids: CASSGRGNQPQHF. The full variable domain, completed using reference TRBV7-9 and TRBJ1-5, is DTGVSQNPRHKITKRGQNVTFRCDPISEHNRLYWYRQTLGQGPEFLTYFQNEAQLEKSRLLSDRFSAERPKGSFSTLEIQRTEQGDSAMYLCASSGRGNQPQHFGDGTRLSIL.

CDR3 sequence reads: CASSEESADTQYF. The CDR3 DNA follows: TGTGCCAGCAGTGAAGAGTCAGCAGATACGCAGTATTTT. This chain links TRBV6-4 with TRBJ2-3, with D uncertain. In germline, CDR1 is MRHNA, CDR2 SNTAGT. Trimming removed 3 bases at V and 4 bases at J, with 8 bases between. The CDR3 is 13 residues long.

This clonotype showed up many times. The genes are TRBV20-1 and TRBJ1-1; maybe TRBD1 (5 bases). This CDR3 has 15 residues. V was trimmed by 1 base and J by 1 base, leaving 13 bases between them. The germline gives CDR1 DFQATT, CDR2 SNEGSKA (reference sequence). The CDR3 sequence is CSARGPGEWNTEAFF. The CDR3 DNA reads TGCAGTGCTAGAGGTCCGGGGGAGTGGAACACTGAAGCTTTCTTT.

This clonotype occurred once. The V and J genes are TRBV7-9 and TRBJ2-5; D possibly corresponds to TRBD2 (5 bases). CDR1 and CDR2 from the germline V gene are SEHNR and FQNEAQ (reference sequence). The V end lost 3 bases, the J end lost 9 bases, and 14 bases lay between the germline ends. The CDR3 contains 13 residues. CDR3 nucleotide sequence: TGTGCCAGCAGCTTGGACTTACCTGCGGCCCAGTACTTC. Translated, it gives CASSLDLPAAQYF.